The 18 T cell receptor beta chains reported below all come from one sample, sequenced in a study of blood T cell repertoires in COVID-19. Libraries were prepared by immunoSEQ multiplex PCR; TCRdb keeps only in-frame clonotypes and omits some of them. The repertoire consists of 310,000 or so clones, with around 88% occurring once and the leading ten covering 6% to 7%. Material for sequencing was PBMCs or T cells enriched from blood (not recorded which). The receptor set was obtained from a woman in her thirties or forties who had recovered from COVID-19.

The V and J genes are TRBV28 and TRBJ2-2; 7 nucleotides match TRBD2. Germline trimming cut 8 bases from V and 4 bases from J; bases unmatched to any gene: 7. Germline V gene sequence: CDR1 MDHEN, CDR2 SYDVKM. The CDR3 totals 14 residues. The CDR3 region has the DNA TGTGCCAGCTCAGCTAGCGGACGCACCGGGGAGCTGTTTTTT. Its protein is CASSASGRTGELFF.

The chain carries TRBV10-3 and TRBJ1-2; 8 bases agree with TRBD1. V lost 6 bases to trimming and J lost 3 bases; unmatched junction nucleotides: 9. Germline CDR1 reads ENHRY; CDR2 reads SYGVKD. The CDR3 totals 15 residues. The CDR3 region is CAIRPDRVYDYGYTF. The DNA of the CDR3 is TGTGCCATCAGGCCGGACAGGGTATATGACTATGGCTACACCTTC.

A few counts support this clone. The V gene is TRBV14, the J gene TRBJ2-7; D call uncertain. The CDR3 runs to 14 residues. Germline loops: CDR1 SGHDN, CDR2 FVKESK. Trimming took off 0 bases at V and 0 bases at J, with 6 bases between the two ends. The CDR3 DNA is TGTGCCAGCAGCCAAGACCCGGTCTCCTACGAGCAGTACTTC. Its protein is CASSQDPVSYEQYF. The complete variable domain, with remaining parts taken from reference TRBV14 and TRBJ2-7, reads EAGVTQFPSHSVIEKGQTVTLRCDPISGHDNLYWYRRVMGKEIKFLLHFVKESKQDESGMPNNRFLAERTGGTYSTLKVQPAELEDSGVYFCASSQDPVSYEQYFGPGTRLTVT.

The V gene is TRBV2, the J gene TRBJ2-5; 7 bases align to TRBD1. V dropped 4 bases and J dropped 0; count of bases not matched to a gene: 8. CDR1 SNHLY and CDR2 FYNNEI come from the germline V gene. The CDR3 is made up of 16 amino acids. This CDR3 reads CASSGTGTAHQETQYF. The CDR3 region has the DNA TGTGCCAGCAGTGGGACCGGGACAGCTCACCAAGAGACCCAGTACTTC. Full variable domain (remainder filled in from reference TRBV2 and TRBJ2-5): EPEVTQTPSHQVTQMGQEVILRCVPISNHLYFYWYRQILGQKVEFLVSFYNNEISEKSEIFDDQFSVERPDGSNFTLKIRSTKLEDSAMYFCASSGTGTAHQETQYFGPGTRLLVL.

CDR3 sequence: CASSFAGMSEGGYTF. In nucleotides, the CDR3 is TGCGCCAGCAGCTTTGCCGGGATGAGTGAGGGTGGCTACACCTTC. The V and J genes are TRBV5-1 and TRBJ1-2; D gene ambiguous. Trimming left V 2 bases short and J 7 bases short, with 18 bases between. The CDR3 spans 15 residues. In germline, CDR1 is SGHRS, CDR2 YFSETQ. Full variable domain (rest looked up from reference TRBV5-1 and TRBJ1-2): KAGVTQTPRYLIKTRGQQVTLSCSPISGHRSVSWYQQTPGQGLQFLFEYFSETQRNKGNFPGRFSGRQFSNSRSEMNVSTLELGDSALYLCASSFAGMSEGGYTFGSGTRLTVV.

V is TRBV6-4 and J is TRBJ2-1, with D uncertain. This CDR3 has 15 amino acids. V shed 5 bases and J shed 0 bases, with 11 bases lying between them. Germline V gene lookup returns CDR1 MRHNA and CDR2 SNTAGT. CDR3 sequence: CASSPSPSSYNEQFF. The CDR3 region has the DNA TGTGCCAGCAGTCCATCACCGAGCTCCTACAATGAGCAGTTCTTC.

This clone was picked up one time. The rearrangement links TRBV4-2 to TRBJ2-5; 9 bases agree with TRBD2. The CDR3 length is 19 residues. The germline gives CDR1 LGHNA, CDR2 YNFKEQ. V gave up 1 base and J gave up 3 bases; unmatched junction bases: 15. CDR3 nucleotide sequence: TGTGCCAGCAGCCAAGTGGGGAGGGGGAGGCTAGCGGGAAAAGAGACCCAGTACTTC. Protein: CASSQVGRGRLAGKETQYF.

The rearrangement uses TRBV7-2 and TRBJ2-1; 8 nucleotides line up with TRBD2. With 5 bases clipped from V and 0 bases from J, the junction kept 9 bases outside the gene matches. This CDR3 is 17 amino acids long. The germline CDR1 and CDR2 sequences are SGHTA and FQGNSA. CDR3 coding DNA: TGTGCCAGCAGCCTCCTAGCGGGCCTGAGCTCCTACAATGAGCAGTTCTTC. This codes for CASSLLAGLSSYNEQFF.

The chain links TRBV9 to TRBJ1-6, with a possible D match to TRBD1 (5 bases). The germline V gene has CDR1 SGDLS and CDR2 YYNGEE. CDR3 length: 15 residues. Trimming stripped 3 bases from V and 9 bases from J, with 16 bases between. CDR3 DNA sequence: TGTGCCAGCAGCGAGGGACTTCTTAGCGGTTCACCCCTCCACTTT. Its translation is CASSEGLLSGSPLHF.

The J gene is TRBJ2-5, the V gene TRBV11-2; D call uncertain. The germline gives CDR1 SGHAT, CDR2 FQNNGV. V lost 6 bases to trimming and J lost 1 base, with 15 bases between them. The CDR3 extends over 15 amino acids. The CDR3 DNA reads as TGTGCCAGCAGTTTATACTACCCAGCCCAAGAGACCCAGTACTTC. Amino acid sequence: CASSLYYPAQETQYF.

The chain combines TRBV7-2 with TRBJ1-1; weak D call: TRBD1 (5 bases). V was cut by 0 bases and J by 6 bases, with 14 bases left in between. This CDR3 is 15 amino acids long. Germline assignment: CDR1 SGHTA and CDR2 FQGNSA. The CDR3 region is CASSLAQGSQAEAFF. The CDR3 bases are TGTGCCAGCAGCTTAGCGCAGGGTTCGCAGGCTGAAGCTTTCTTT.

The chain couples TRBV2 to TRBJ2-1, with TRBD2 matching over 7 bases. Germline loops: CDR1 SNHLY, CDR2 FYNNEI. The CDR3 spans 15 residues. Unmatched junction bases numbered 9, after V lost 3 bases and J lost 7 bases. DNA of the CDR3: TGTGCCAGCAGTGATCAGGGACTAATAGGAAATGAGCAGTTCTTC. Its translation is CASSDQGLIGNEQFF.

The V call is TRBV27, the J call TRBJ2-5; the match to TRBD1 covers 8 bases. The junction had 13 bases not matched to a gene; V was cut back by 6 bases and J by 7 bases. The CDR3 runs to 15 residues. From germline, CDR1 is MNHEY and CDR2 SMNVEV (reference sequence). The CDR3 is CASRTLGQEGWTQYF. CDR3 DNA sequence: TGTGCCAGCAGAACCCTGGGACAGGAGGGATGGACCCAGTACTTC.

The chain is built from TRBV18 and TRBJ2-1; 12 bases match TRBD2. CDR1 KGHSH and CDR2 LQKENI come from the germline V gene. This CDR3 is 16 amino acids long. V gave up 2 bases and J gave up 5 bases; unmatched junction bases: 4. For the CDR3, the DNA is TGTGCCAGCTCACCAGTCTGGACTAGCGGGAACAATGAGCAGTTCTTC. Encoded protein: CASSPVWTSGNNEQFF.

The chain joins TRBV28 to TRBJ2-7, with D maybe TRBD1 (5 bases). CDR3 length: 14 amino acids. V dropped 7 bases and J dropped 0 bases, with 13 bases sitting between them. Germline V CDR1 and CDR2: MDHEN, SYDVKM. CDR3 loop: CASMVGQSSYEQYF. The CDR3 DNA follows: TGTGCCAGCATGGTGGGGCAGAGCTCCTACGAGCAGTACTTC.

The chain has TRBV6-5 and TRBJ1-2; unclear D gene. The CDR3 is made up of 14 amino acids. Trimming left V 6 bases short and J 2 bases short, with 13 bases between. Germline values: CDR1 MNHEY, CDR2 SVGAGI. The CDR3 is CASSPERRNYGYTF. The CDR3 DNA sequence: TGTGCCAGCAGCCCCGAGCGACGCAACTATGGCTACACCTTC.

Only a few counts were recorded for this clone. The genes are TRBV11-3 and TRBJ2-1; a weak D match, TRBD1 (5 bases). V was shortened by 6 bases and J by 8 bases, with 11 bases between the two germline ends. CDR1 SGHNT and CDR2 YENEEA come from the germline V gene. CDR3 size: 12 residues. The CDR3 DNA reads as TGTGCCAGCAGAGGGGCCGGCGATGAGCAGTTCTTC. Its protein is CASRGAGDEQFF. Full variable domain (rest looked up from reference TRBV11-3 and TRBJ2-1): EAGVVQSPRYKIIEKKQPVAFWCNPISGHNTLYWYLQNLGQGPELLIRYENEEAVDDSQLPKDRFSAERLKGVDSTLKIQPAELGDSAVYLCASRGAGDEQFFGPGTRLTVL.

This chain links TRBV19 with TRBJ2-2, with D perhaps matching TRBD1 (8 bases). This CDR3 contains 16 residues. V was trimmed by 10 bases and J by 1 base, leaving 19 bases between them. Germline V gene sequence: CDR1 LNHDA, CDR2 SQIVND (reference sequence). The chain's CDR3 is CATGGGTGRNTGELFF. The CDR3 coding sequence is TGTGCCACCGGGGGAGGGACAGGACGGAACACCGGGGAGCTGTTTTTT.